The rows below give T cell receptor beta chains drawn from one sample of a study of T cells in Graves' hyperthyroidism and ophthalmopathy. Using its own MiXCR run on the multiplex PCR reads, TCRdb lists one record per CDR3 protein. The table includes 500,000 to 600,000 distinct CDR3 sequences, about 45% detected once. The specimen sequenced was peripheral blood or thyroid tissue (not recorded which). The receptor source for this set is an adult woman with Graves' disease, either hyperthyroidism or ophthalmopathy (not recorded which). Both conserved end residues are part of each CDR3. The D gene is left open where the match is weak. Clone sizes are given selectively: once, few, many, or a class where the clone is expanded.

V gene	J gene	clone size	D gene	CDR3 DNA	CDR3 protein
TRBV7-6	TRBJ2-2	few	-	TGTGCCAGCAGCCAAGTCCAGGGTATAGGCACCGGGGAGCTGTTTTTT	CASSQVQGIGTGELFF
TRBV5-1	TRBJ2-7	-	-	TGCGCCGACCATCGGAGGCACGGTAGTGGTGAGCAGTACTTC	CADHRRHGSGEQYF
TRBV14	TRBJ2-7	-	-	TGTGCCAGCAGCCAATCAAAGGGGGAAAACGAGCAGTACTTC	CASSQSKGENEQYF
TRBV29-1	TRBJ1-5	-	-	TGCAGCGTTGAAGAGCAGGGTGGTCAGCCCCAGCATTTT	CSVEEQGGQPQHF
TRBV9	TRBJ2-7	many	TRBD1	TGTGCCAGCAGCGTAGAAGGGGGCGCAGGGGGCGGCGAGCAGTACTTC	CASSVEGGAGGGEQYF
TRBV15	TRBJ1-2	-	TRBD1	TGTGCCACCAGCAAAGACAGGGGTAGGCAGTCAGGAGGCTACACCTTC	CATSKDRGRQSGGYTF
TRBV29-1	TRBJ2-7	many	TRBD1	TGCAGCGTTTCGGACAGGGTTTATGAGCAGTACTTC	CSVSDRVYEQYF
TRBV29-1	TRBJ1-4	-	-	TGCAGCGTTGAAGATGAGGACCATCCTTGGCGGCTGTTTTTT	CSVEDEDHPWRLFF
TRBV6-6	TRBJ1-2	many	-	TGTGCCAGCAGTTACGGGGGGCGAGGCTACACCTTC	CASSYGGRGYTF
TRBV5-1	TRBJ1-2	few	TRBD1	TGCGCCAGCACCGGGACAGGGGTCTATGGCTACACCTTC	CASTGTGVYGYTF